A single sample gave rise to the 28 T cell receptor beta chains below, sequenced in a study of CD8+ T cells in alopecia areata. After isolation, RNA underwent reverse transcription to generate cDNA as the sequencing template. Clones were read by immunoSEQ multiplex PCR, and TCRdb kept only the in-frame ones, dropping some. The sample lists about 210,000 clones, approximately 72% occurring once. This sample's treatment: oral pan-JAK inhibitor, 5-10 mg twice daily. Source: CD4+ T cells sorted from blood, taken between weeks 43 and 45, from a patient treated with tofacitinib. The receptors originated from a human donor with alopecia areata.

CDR3 in amino acids: CASSQYPLNTEAFF. CDR3 sequence (DNA): TGTGCCAGCAGCCAATATCCCCTGAACACTGAAGCTTTCTTT. The chain employs TRBV14 and TRBJ1-1; D remains ambiguous. V gave up 2 bases and J gave up 0 bases, with 7 bases separating them. Germline V CDR1 and CDR2: SGHDN, FVKESK. This CDR3 region has 14 residues.

This clone showed up just a few times. The gene calls are TRBV2 and TRBJ2-3; D gene uncertain. This CDR3 has 16 residues. Germline V lookup: CDR1 SNHLY, CDR2 FYNNEI. V shed 2 bases and J shed 5 bases, with 17 bases lying between them. The CDR3 is CASSERTLVGLDTQYF. In nucleotides, the CDR3 is TGTGCCAGCAGTGAAAGGACGTTGGTCGGTTTAGATACGCAGTATTTT.

J is TRBJ2-2 and V is TRBV29-1, with TRBD2 matching 14 bases. Germline V gene data show CDR1 as SQVTM and CDR2 as ANQGSEA. V lost 8 bases and J lost 6; bases outside the gene matches: 5. The CDR3 is 14 amino acids. CDR3 amino acids: CSFAGLAGAGELFF. In nucleotides, the CDR3 is TGCAGCTTTGCGGGACTAGCGGGGGCCGGGGAGCTGTTTTTT.

The rearrangement uses TRBV7-2 and TRBJ2-4; TRBD1 matches at 8 bases. Germline assignment: CDR1 SGHTA and CDR2 FQGNSA. This CDR3 spans 14 amino acids. Losses at the gene ends were 4 bases for V and 5 bases for J; bases not matched to a gene: 4. CDR3 DNA: TGTGCCAGCAGCTCAGACAGGGGCCAAAACATTCAGTACTTC. It is translated as CASSSDRGQNIQYF.

This CDR3 is CASSPTGANQPQHF. Written as DNA, the CDR3 is TGTGCCAGCAGTCCCACAGGGGCGAATCAGCCCCAGCATTTT. This chain joins TRBV25-1 and TRBJ1-5, with TRBD1 matching 7 bases. Germline V gives CDR1 MGHDK, CDR2 SYGVNS. The junction had 5 bases not matched to a gene; V was cut back by 5 bases and J by 4 bases. The CDR3 sequence is 14 residues long.

This clone showed up just once. The gene calls are TRBV15 and TRBJ2-7; TRBD1 agrees at 8 bases. The ends lost 5 bases at V and 2 bases at J; junction bases unmatched: 5. This CDR3 region has 14 residues. Germline CDR1 LNHNV, CDR2 YYDKDF (reference sequence). Here the CDR3 reads CATSGDRGPYEQYF. CDR3 nucleotide sequence: TGTGCCACCAGCGGTGACAGGGGCCCCTACGAGCAGTACTTC.

The chain links TRBV4-3 to TRBJ2-3; unclear D gene. CDR3 length: 14 amino acids. The ends were cut back, 3 bases at V and 2 bases at J, with 9 bases in the middle. Germline V lookup: CDR1 LGHNA, CDR2 YSLEER. The CDR3 sequence: CASSHDSATDTQYF. The CDR3 DNA is TGCGCCAGCAGCCACGATTCCGCCACAGATACGCAGTATTTT.

The chain has TRBV4-1 and TRBJ2-3, with D unclear. CDR1 is MGHRA, CDR2 YSYEKL, per germline. Trimming shortened V by 1 base and J by 4 bases, and 9 bases separated the two germline ends. The length of the CDR3 is 14 residues. CDR3 DNA: TGCGCCAGCAGCCAAGCCGGTAGGCCAGATACGCAGTATTTT. Encoded protein: CASSQAGRPDTQYF.

The chain joins TRBV5-1 to TRBJ2-2; unclear D gene. CDR3 length: 11 residues. Germline CDR1 is SGHRS and CDR2 is YFSETQ. V lost 4 bases, J lost 6 bases, and 4 bases lay in between. CDR3 loop: CASSHPGELFF. The CDR3 coding sequence is TGCGCCAGCAGCCACCCCGGGGAGCTGTTTTTT.

The chain carries TRBV29-1 and TRBJ2-7, with D hard to call. V was trimmed by 4 bases and J by 4 bases, leaving 14 bases between them. Germline V gives CDR1 SQVTM, CDR2 ANQGSEA. CDR3 length: 13 residues. The CDR3 coding sequence is TGCAGCGTTGCATTACTTATGGGATACGAGCAGTACTTC. Translating gives CSVALLMGYEQYF.

The V call is TRBV30, the J call TRBJ1-6; tentative D call: TRBD1 (5 bases). Germline V gene data show CDR1 as GTSNPN and CDR2 as SVGIG (reference sequence). V was pared by 2 bases and J by 0 bases, with 8 bases between. The CDR3 is 15 residues long. The CDR3 DNA sequence: TGTGCCTGGAGTCAGGGTAGCTCCTATAATTCACCCCTCCACTTT. Residues: CAWSQGSSYNSPLHF.

This chain joins TRBV4-3 and TRBJ2-5; D is possibly TRBD2 (5 bases). Germline CDR1 is LGHNA and CDR2 is YSLEER. Trimming removed 0 bases at V and 3 bases at J, with 14 bases between. This CDR3 is built from 16 residues. The chain's CDR3 is CASSQDHGPGKETQYF. CDR3 sequence (DNA): TGCGCCAGCAGCCAAGATCACGGTCCCGGGAAAGAGACCCAGTACTTC.

This clone has a handful of counts. The V call is TRBV5-1, the J call TRBJ2-1; 8 bases are shared with TRBD2. J lost 5 bases, V lost 0 bases, and 7 bases had no gene match. CDR1 is SGHRS and CDR2 is YFSETQ in the germline V gene. CDR3 length: 16 amino acids. The CDR3 loop is CASSLAPGGPHNEQFF. The CDR3 nucleotides read TGCGCCAGCAGCTTGGCCCCGGGGGGGCCCCACAATGAGCAGTTCTTC.

The rearrangement joins TRBV7-8 to TRBJ2-5, with 9 bases that match TRBD2. This CDR3 has 17 amino acids. With V trimmed by 5 bases and J by 5 bases, 15 bases remained unmatched. Germline V gene sequence: CDR1 SGHVS, CDR2 FQNEAQ. The CDR3 nucleotides are TGTGCCAGCAGCCGACCCCCTCGGCGGGGGGGCGGGGAGACCCAGTACTTC. Amino acid sequence: CASSRPPRRGGGETQYF.

CDR3 DNA sequence: TGCGCCAGCAGCCACGACAGGACAGGGGTATACTACGAGCAGTACTTC. Protein product: CASSHDRTGVYYEQYF. This sequence joins TRBV4-1 and TRBJ2-7, with 9 bases lining up with TRBD1. V dropped 3 bases and J dropped 3; count of bases not matched to a gene: 9. Germline V CDR1 and CDR2: MGHRA, YSYEKL. The CDR3 covers 16 residues.

This sequence joins TRBV19 and TRBJ2-7; 8 bases agree with TRBD1. CDR1 is LNHDA, CDR2 SQIVND, per germline (reference sequence). The CDR3 consists of 16 residues. J lost 3 bases, V lost 4 bases, and 11 bases had no gene match. The CDR3 is CASSRLPGQADYEQYF. CDR3 in DNA: TGTGCCAGTAGTAGACTTCCGGGACAGGCAGACTACGAGCAGTACTTC.

The chain joins TRBV20-1 to TRBJ1-1; no clear D gene. CDR3 size: 11 residues. Trimming took 8 bases from V and 7 from J, leaving 14 bases between them. CDR1 is DFQATT, CDR2 SNEGSKA, per germline (reference sequence). CDR3: CSPPIGGEAFF. CDR3 DNA sequence: TGCAGTCCCCCTATCGGCGGTGAAGCTTTCTTT.

The V gene is TRBV4-3, the J gene TRBJ2-7, with a weak D call TRBD1 (6 bases). The CDR3 loop spans 15 amino acids. The V gene's germline CDR1 is LGHNA and CDR2 YSLEER. The V end lost 4 bases, the J end lost 0 bases, and 13 bases lay between the germline ends. The DNA for the CDR3 is TGCGCCAGCAGCCGGAGTAACAGGGACTCCTACGAGCAGTACTTC. This sequence encodes CASSRSNRDSYEQYF.

Comment on this clone: Additional DNA sequences in this sample encode the identical CDR3. The rearrangement joins TRBV30 to TRBJ1-5, with a possible D match to TRBD1 (5 bases). This CDR3 contains 13 residues. The germline gives CDR1 GTSNPN, CDR2 SVGIG (reference sequence). The V end was cut by 1 base, the J end by 6 bases, with 10 bases between. The CDR3 is CAWSAQGGQPQHF. DNA for the CDR3: TGTGCCTGGAGTGCTCAGGGAGGTCAGCCCCAGCATTTT.

Concerning this clone itself: This CDR3 is also generated by other DNA sequences in the sample. V gene TRBV29-1 combines with J gene TRBJ2-5; weak D call: TRBD2 (6 bases). Trimming took 2 bases from V and 1 from J, leaving 8 bases between them. CDR1 and CDR2 (germline): SQVTM, ANQGSEA. CDR3 size: 13 residues. This chain's CDR3 is CSVERDFQETQYF. The CDR3 DNA reads TGCAGCGTTGAACGGGACTTCCAAGAGACCCAGTACTTC.

A few counts support this clone. This chain's CDR3 is CSVKGQGNSGNTIYF. In nucleotides, the CDR3 is TGCAGCGTAAAAGGGCAGGGGAACTCTGGAAACACCATATATTTT. The V call is TRBV29-1, the J call TRBJ1-3; TRBD1 might be the D (6 bases). V shed 6 bases and J shed 0 bases, with 15 bases lying between them. CDR3 size: 15 residues. Germline lookup yields CDR1 SQVTM and CDR2 ANQGSEA. The complete variable domain, with remaining parts taken from reference TRBV29-1 and TRBJ1-3, reads SAVISQKPSRDICQRGTSLTIQCQVDSQVTMMFWYRQQPGQSLTLIATANQGSEATYESGFVIDKFPISRPNLTFSTLTVSNMSPEDSSIYLCSVKGQGNSGNTIYFGEGSWLTVV.

This clone has just a few counts. This sample includes further DNA sequences coding for the same CDR3. The chain uses TRBV7-8 and TRBJ2-2, with no clear D. The CDR3 spans 14 residues. The V end lost 3 bases, the J end lost 1 base, and 6 bases lay between the germline ends. CDR1 and CDR2 from the germline V gene are SGHVS and FQNEAQ. The CDR3 reads CASSLAKNTGELFF. The CDR3 DNA follows: TGTGCCAGCAGCTTGGCTAAGAACACCGGGGAGCTGTTTTTT.

This clone was seen a few times. The DNA of the CDR3 is TGTGCCAGCAGTTTATCTACCCGCCCGCCCCTAGTTGGCTACACCTTC. This translates into CASSLSTRPPLVGYTF. This rearrangement joins TRBV27 to TRBJ1-2; D gene ambiguous. There are 16 residues in the CDR3. CDR1 and CDR2 (germline): MNHEY, SMNVEV (reference sequence). Between the trimmed V and J ends, which lost 0 bases and 7 bases, there was a span of 18 bases.

This chain joins TRBV30 and TRBJ2-7; 9 nucleotides match TRBD1. CDR3 length: 12 residues. J was trimmed by 5 bases and V by 3 bases; bases with no gene match: 2. The germline V gene has CDR1 GTSNPN and CDR2 SVGIG (reference sequence). The CDR3 here is CAWSRDRDEQYF. The CDR3 coding sequence is TGTGCCTGGAGCCGGGACAGGGACGAGCAGTACTTC.

This clone was counted a single time. The chain combines TRBV28 with TRBJ1-2, with TRBD1 as a possible D gene (6 bases). Trimming left V 2 bases short and J 2 bases short, with 12 bases between. The CDR3 runs 15 residues. Per germline, CDR1 MDHEN and CDR2 SYDVKM. The CDR3 region has the DNA TGTGCCAGCAGTTTACAGGACAGAACAAACTATGGCTACACCTTC. It is translated as CASSLQDRTNYGYTF.

CDR3 amino acids: CASSQNHRDSGNTIYF. The CDR3 DNA is TGTGCCAGCAGCCAAAATCACCGGGACTCTGGAAACACCATATATTTT. The chain has TRBV4-2 and TRBJ1-3; D call uncertain. V shed 2 bases and J shed 0 bases, with 11 bases lying between them. The CDR3 extends over 16 amino acids. Germline assignment: CDR1 LGHNA and CDR2 YNFKEQ.

By proportion, this clone is medium-sized (0.01 to 0.1%). V usage is TRBV7-2 and J usage is TRBJ2-7, with 8 positions matching TRBD2. Germline V gene sequence: CDR1 SGHTA, CDR2 FQGNSA. V lost 1 base and J lost 4; bases outside the gene matches: 0. The CDR3 spans 13 residues. CDR3 loop: CASSLVAGYEQYF. CDR3 nucleotide sequence: TGTGCCAGCAGCTTAGTAGCGGGGTACGAGCAGTACTTC.

The chain uses TRBV29-1 and TRBJ1-1; D is uncertain. The CDR3 runs to 13 residues. The V gene lost 6 bases and the J gene lost 10 bases, with 21 bases spanning the gap. The V gene's germline CDR1 is SQVTM and CDR2 ANQGSEA. This chain's CDR3 is CSVDSGLQKGAFF. CDR3 bases: TGCAGCGTAGACTCCGGGTTACAAAAGGGAGCTTTCTTT. Combining the CDR3 with reference TRBV29-1 and TRBJ1-1 gives the whole variable domain SAVISQKPSRDICQRGTSLTIQCQVDSQVTMMFWYRQQPGQSLTLIATANQGSEATYESGFVIDKFPISRPNLTFSTLTVSNMSPEDSSIYLCSVDSGLQKGAFFGQGTRLTVV.